This T cell receptor beta chain is drawn from a study of T cell responses to AZD1222 COVID-19 vaccine. General study findings and limits: Among vaccine-associated CD4 TCRs, coverage spanned spike, with dominance at 160-218 and 743-854. Receipt of two AZD1222 doses was followed by a rise in Spike-specific TCR breadth and depth.

TCRdb's table, derived via immunoSEQ multiplex PCR, lists solely in-frame clones and lacks some. In the table there are 110,000 or so clones, over 75% of which are singletons. Trimming removed 3 bases from V and 0 bases from J, with 18 bases in between. CDR1 and CDR2 from the germline V gene are DFQATT and SNEGSKA (reference sequence). The CDR3 loop spans 17 amino acids. As to this clone: The antigen is unknown.

This TCR came from an adult who received the MenACWY meningococcal vaccine as a control. V usage is TRBV20-1 and J usage is TRBJ2-1, with a weak D call TRBD2 (7 bases). The specimen was peripheral blood, collected 28 days after the second dose of the MenACWY control vaccine. This CDR3 reads CSASGAGASSSYNEQFF. In DNA, the CDR3 is TGCAGTGCTAGTGGTGCGGGGGCTTCTAGCTCCTACAATGAGCAGTTCTTC.